The present entry profiles one T cell receptor beta chain with its context. The data derive from a study of blood T cell repertoires in COVID-19. As for the study in general: Both acute and convalescent COVID-19 samples were obtained from the United States, Italy and Spain. The analysed material was cDNA or gDNA that came from T cells, B-cell-depleted T cells, or PBMCs.

Original analysis: Amplification of reference gene primers was used by the study to estimate nucleated cell counts. Clones were read by immunoSEQ multiplex PCR, and TCRdb kept only the in-frame ones, dropping some. V and J calls plus clone size are reproduced from that table; the DNA served to infer D and trimming. The sample yields fewer than 350,000 clones, 85% seen once. The V gene's germline CDR1 is MRHNA and CDR2 SNTAGT. The CDR3 is 16 residues long. V lost 9 bases, J lost 5 bases, and 14 bases stayed unmatched. This chain joins TRBV6-4 and TRBJ2-1, with 9 bases that match TRBD1. The receptor comes from a woman aged 50 to 60 with active or convalescent COVID-19. The sequencing input was peripheral blood. The CDR3 coding sequence is TGTGCCAGATTAAGGCCAAGCCGGGACAGGGACAATGAGCAGTTCTTC. It encodes CARLRPSRDRDNEQFF.